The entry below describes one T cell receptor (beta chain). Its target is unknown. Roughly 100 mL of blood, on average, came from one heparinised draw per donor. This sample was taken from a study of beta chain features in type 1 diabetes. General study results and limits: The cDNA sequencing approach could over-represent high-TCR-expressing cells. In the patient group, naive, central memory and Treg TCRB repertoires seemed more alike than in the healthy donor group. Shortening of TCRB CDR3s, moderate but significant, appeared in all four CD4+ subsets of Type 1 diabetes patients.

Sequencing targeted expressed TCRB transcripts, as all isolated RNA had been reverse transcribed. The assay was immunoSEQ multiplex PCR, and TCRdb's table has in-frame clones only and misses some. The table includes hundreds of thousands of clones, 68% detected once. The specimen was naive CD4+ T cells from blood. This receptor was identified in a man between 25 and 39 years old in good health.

The chain's CDR3 is CSVEETSGGYEQYF. In DNA form, the CDR3 reads TGCAGCGTTGAGGAGACTAGCGGGGGCTACGAGCAGTACTTC. The chain is built from TRBV29-1 and TRBJ2-7, with 12 bases matching TRBD2. J gave up 3 bases and V 3 bases, and 3 bases lay outside the gene matches. This CDR3 is built from 14 residues. CDR1 SQVTM and CDR2 ANQGSEA come from the germline V gene.